The table lists the clone carrying this T cell receptor beta chain with many counts. Its antigen is unidentified. V lost 2 bases, J lost 14 bases, and 13 bases lay in between. The germline V gene encodes CDR1 KGHSH and CDR2 LQKENI. The CDR3 consists of 13 residues. The data derive from a study of early T cells in non-severe SARS-CoV-2 infection. TCRdb itself ran the 5' RACE reads through MiXCR, one entry per CDR3 protein. The repertoire holds 50,000 to 60,000 distinct CDR3 sequences, with 5% to 7.5% as singletons. Study-level points and caveats: Anti-spike CD8 responses were favored in VDJdb matching, and private and CD4 specificities were missed.

The sequencing used whole blood, collected at baseline. The sequence came from an adult who was a healthcare worker with PCR-confirmed SARS-CoV-2 infection or an uninfected control (not recorded which). This chain uses TRBV18 with TRBJ1-6; tentatively, D is TRBD1 (5 bases). The chain's CDR3 is CASSPGHLTTLHF. In DNA, the CDR3 is TGTGCCAGCTCACCAGGACACTTAACGACCCTCCACTTT.